The 10 T cell receptor beta chains in this list originate from one sample, sequenced in a study of T cell responses to AZD1222 COVID-19 vaccine. Here immunoSEQ multiplex PCR was the method, and the copy in TCRdb shows in-frame clones only, minus some. The sample shows 75,000 to 100,000 clones, roughly nine tenths of them seen only once. The sequencing here drew on peripheral blood, taken on day 0 of AZD1222 vaccination. These receptors were taken from an adult in good health.

The V gene is TRBV6-5, the J gene TRBJ1-6; D not certain. Trimming left V 6 bases short and J 6 bases short, with 9 bases between. Germline assignment: CDR1 MNHEY and CDR2 SVGAGI. CDR3 size: 13 residues. The CDR3 here is CASSNGPNSPLHF. CDR3 DNA: TGTGCCAGCAGCAACGGTCCTAATTCACCCCTCCACTTT.

This chain uses TRBV3-1 (or the pseudogene TRBV3-2) with TRBJ1-6; tentative D call: TRBD1 (5 bases). This CDR3 has 15 residues. Germline CDR1 is LGHDT and CDR2 is YNNKEL (reference sequence). Between the trimmed V and J ends, which lost 0 bases and 9 bases, there was a span of 12 bases. For the CDR3, the DNA is TGTGCCAGCAGCCAAGATGGGGCGCGAGGTTCACCCCTCCACTTT. Translated, it gives CASSQDGARGSPLHF.

The genes are TRBV5-5 and TRBJ1-2, with D possibly TRBD1 on 5 matching bases. The V gene's germline CDR1 is SGHKS and CDR2 YYEKEE (reference sequence). Trimming cost V 0 bases and J 4 bases, with 13 bases left between them. The CDR3 is 15 residues long. The CDR3 DNA follows: TGTGCCAGCAGCTTGGGAGCGGGGGACGGCTATGGCTACACCTTC. Translating gives CASSLGAGDGYGYTF.

The chain recombines TRBV7-6 with TRBJ2-3; D uncertain. The CDR3 totals 17 residues. Trimming pared 1 base from V and 1 base from J, leaving 15 bases between. CDR1 is SGHVS and CDR2 is FNYEAQ in the germline V gene. CDR3 in amino acids: CASSLDPVSYGTDTQYF. As DNA, the CDR3 is TGTGCCAGCAGCTTAGACCCAGTGAGCTACGGCACAGATACGCAGTATTTT.

The chain employs TRBV5-1 and TRBJ1-2; the D gene is possibly TRBD1 (6 bases). Between the trimmed V and J ends, which lost 0 bases and 4 bases, there was a span of 13 bases. The CDR3 covers 15 residues. From germline, CDR1 is SGHRS and CDR2 YFSETQ. The CDR3 sequence is CASSLDSGGAYGYTF. CDR3 sequence (DNA): TGCGCCAGCAGCTTGGATTCTGGGGGGGCCTATGGCTACACCTTC.

The chain couples TRBV7-2 to TRBJ2-1, with 8 bases that match TRBD2. CDR1 is SGHTA, CDR2 FQGNSA, per germline. V shed 0 bases and J 4 bases; nucleotides not matched to a gene: 2. The CDR3 is 15 amino acids. The DNA for the CDR3 is TGTGCCAGCAGCTTAGCGCGGGGGGATTACAATGAGCAGTTCTTC. The encoded protein is CASSLARGDYNEQFF.

Note on this clone: The same CDR3 is also encoded by other DNA sequences in this sample. CDR3 bases: TGCGCCAGCAGCTTGGGCACTGAAGCTTTCTTT. Protein sequence: CASSLGTEAFF. This sequence joins TRBV5-1 and TRBJ1-1; D is unresolved. Trimming removed 0 bases at V and 4 bases at J, with 1 base between. The CDR3 spans 11 residues. Germline V gene data show CDR1 as SGHRS and CDR2 as YFSETQ. Using reference TRBV5-1 and TRBJ1-1 for the parts outside the CDR3, the full variable domain is KAGVTQTPRYLIKTRGQQVTLSCSPISGHRSVSWYQQTPGQGLQFLFEYFSETQRNKGNFPGRFSGRQFSNSRSEMNVSTLELGDSALYLCASSLGTEAFFGQGTRLTVV.

The chain joins TRBV19 to TRBJ1-2; maybe TRBD1 (5 bases). The CDR3 is 15 amino acids. Germline V gene lookup returns CDR1 LNHDA and CDR2 SQIVND (reference sequence). Trimming left V 7 bases short and J 0 bases short, with 15 bases between. This CDR3 is CASIGAAFANYGYTF. In DNA form, the CDR3 reads TGTGCCAGTATCGGGGCCGCTTTTGCTAACTATGGCTACACCTTC.

The V and J genes are TRBV7-8 and TRBJ1-1; 9 nucleotides agree with TRBD1. The CDR3 length is 15 residues. With V trimmed by 5 bases and J by 4 bases, 8 bases remained unmatched. The germline gives CDR1 SGHVS, CDR2 FQNEAQ. CDR3 nucleotides: TGTGCCAGCAGCGCCCCGGAGACAGGGGGCACTGAAGCTTTCTTT. Its translation: CASSAPETGGTEAFF.

This sequence joins TRBV29-1 and TRBJ1-5, with D possibly TRBD1 on 6 matching bases. V lost 3 bases to trimming and J lost 4 bases, with 10 bases between them. The CDR3 totals 13 residues. The germline CDR1 and CDR2 sequences are SQVTM and ANQGSEA. CDR3 residues: CSVDEGGNQPQHF. For the CDR3, the DNA is TGCAGCGTTGATGAAGGGGGAAATCAGCCCCAGCATTTT.